This T cell receptor (beta chain) was recovered during a study of blood T cells in healthy people across ages. Study-wide results and caveats: Roughly linearly, TCR beta diversity per million T cells fell as age increased. TCR beta diversity tracked closely with naive T cell percentage.

This clonotype was counted between two and nine times. Its antigen is as yet unknown. Through a sample-barcoded 5' primer and a J-beta primer mix, a second PCR was run for 7 to 11 cycles. TCRdb reanalysed the 5' RACE reads using MiXCR and keeps one entry per CDR3 protein. The sample yields 500,000 to 550,000 distinct CDR3 sequences, around 24% seen once. The draw of peripheral blood yielded approximately 11 milliliters from each donor. The ends lost 6 bases at V and 2 bases at J; junction bases unmatched: 2. The CDR3 is 15 residues long. Germline assignment: CDR1 DFQATT and CDR2 SNEGSKA (reference sequence). In addition, the sample was reused for a study of T cells of mothers and their children.

Source material: blood. The receptor comes from a boy between 5 and 17 years old in good health. The chain combines TRBV20-1 with TRBJ2-3; 16 bases agree with TRBD2. CDR3 region: CSAGTSGRDTDTQYF. CDR3 DNA sequence: TGCAGTGCCGGGACTAGCGGGAGGGACACAGATACGCAGTATTTT.